This T cell receptor beta chain was found in a study of T cell responses to AZD1222 COVID-19 vaccine. Study details: It was second doses at about 4 or about 12 weeks that were pooled.

Measured with immunoSEQ multiplex PCR; TCRdb has only the in-frame clones, and not every one. The repertoire holds more than 95,000 clones, with over 80% as singletons. Study conclusions and caveats: Along spike, vaccine-associated CD4 TCRs were found throughout, with dominance at 160-218 and 743-854. Compared with day 0, the breadth and depth of the Spike-specific TCR repertoire rose significantly after two doses of AZD1222. Clonal diversity was possibly underestimated, and white British individuals and females predominated among donors.

CDR3 length: 15 amino acids. CDR1 MNHEY and CDR2 SVGAGI come from the germline V gene. As to this clone: Antigen unknown. One end of the junction varies from germline; a read error may be responsible.

The chain recombines TRBV6-5 with TRBJ2-3; the match to TRBD1 covers 8 bases. The source of this sequence is an adult in good health. Sequencing was performed on peripheral blood, taken on day 0 of AZD1222 vaccination. The CDR3 region has the DNA TGTGCCAGCATCCCAGACAGGGGAGACACAAATACGCAGTATTTT. As protein: CASIPDRGDTNTQYF.